This passage covers 18 T cell receptor beta chains from one sample sequenced in a study of T cells in Graves' hyperthyroidism and ophthalmopathy. What was amplified from RNA transcripts were TCR beta CDR3 regions. With the HTBI primer set, the TCR CDR3 went through a first round of RT-PCR. TCRdb re-called the multiplex PCR reads with MiXCR, one entry per CDR3 protein. In the table there are fewer than 600,000 distinct CDR3 sequences, about 14% of which are singletons. Sequencing was carried out using blood. The receptors derive from a woman between 40 and 50 years old with Graves' hyperthyroidism.

The gene calls are TRBV5-4 and TRBJ2-7; possible D gene TRBD2, 5 bases. The CDR3 spans 12 residues. The V gene's germline CDR1 is SGHNT and CDR2 YYREEE (reference sequence). The V end lost 0 bases, the J end lost 7 bases, and 8 bases lay between the germline ends. The CDR3 reads CASSLETGEQYF. The CDR3 nucleotides read TGTGCCAGCAGCTTGGAGACGGGAGAGCAGTACTTC.

This clonotype was detected ten times or more. The CDR3 sequence: CASRLQTSGNEQFF. DNA of the CDR3: TGCGCCAGCAGGCTACAGACTAGCGGCAATGAGCAGTTCTTC. The genes are TRBV5-1 and TRBJ2-1, with 9 bases fitting TRBD2. CDR1 is SGHRS and CDR2 is YFSETQ in the germline V gene. The CDR3 totals 14 residues. Losses at the gene ends were 5 bases for V and 6 bases for J; bases not matched to a gene: 6.

This sequence joins TRBV2 and TRBJ1-5; TRBD1 agrees at 11 bases. From germline, CDR1 is SNHLY and CDR2 FYNNEI. This CDR3 contains 15 residues. V lost 2 bases to trimming and J lost 7 bases; unmatched junction nucleotides: 4. The CDR3: CASSESGTGGQPQHF. CDR3 DNA sequence: TGTGCCAGCAGTGAATCCGGGACAGGGGGACAGCCCCAGCATTTT.

The chain recombines TRBV5-6 with TRBJ1-4; a possible D gene is TRBD1 (5 bases). Looked up from germline, CDR1 is SGHDT and CDR2 is YYEEEE. The V gene lost 4 bases and the J gene lost 3 bases, with 13 bases spanning the gap. This CDR3 has 15 amino acids. CDR3 region: CASSRRDWANEKLFF. As DNA, the CDR3 is TGTGCCAGCAGCCGCAGGGACTGGGCTAATGAAAAACTGTTTTTT. Full variable domain (rest looked up from reference TRBV5-6 and TRBJ1-4): DAGVTQSPTHLIKTRGQQVTLRCSPKSGHDTVSWYQQALGQGPQFIFQYYEEEERQRGNFPDRFSGHQFPNYSSELNVNALLLGDSALYLCASSRRDWANEKLFFGSGTQLSVL.

This clonotype has a count of ten or more. The CDR3 DNA is TGTGCCAGCAGCTTAAATCTAGAGACTCTTTACGAGCAGTACTTC. Its translation is CASSLNLETLYEQYF. The rearrangement uses TRBV11-2 and TRBJ2-7; D is unclear. Deletions cut 2 bases from V and 4 bases from J, with 15 bases between. The CDR3 is 15 residues long. The germline V gene has CDR1 SGHAT and CDR2 FQNNGV.

The gene calls are TRBV2 and TRBJ2-1, with 16 positions matching TRBD2. V trimming: 6 bases; J trimming: 4 bases; junction bases outside the gene matches: 9. This CDR3 contains 18 residues. Germline V gene sequence: CDR1 SNHLY, CDR2 FYNNEI. The CDR3 nucleotides are TGTGCCAGCAGCGACTCGGGACTAGCGGGAGGGGCATACAATGAGCAGTTCTTC. Translation gives CASSDSGLAGGAYNEQFF.

In this sample, this clonotype turned up a few times. This chain links TRBV19 with TRBJ1-5; D may be TRBD1 (5 bases). Germline CDR1 is LNHDA and CDR2 is SQIVND (reference sequence). The CDR3 has 17 residues. Trimming left V 1 base short and J 0 bases short, with 13 bases between. The CDR3 reads CASSIGPGLYSNQPQHF. The CDR3, as DNA: TGTGCCAGTAGTATAGGACCGGGACTCTATAGCAATCAGCCCCAGCATTTT.

This clonotype was counted once. The CDR3 loop is CASSLGGGTSDTQYF. The DNA of the CDR3 is TGTGCCAGCAGCTTAGGGGGGGGCACCTCAGATACGCAGTATTTT. J is TRBJ2-3 and V is TRBV7-9; perhaps TRBD2 as D (7 bases). This CDR3 comprises 15 residues. Trimming stripped 1 base from V and 4 bases from J, with 12 bases between. The germline CDR1 and CDR2 sequences are SEHNR and FQNEAQ (reference sequence).

A few counts support this clonotype. The V call is TRBV9, the J call TRBJ2-2; 8 nucleotides match TRBD2. This CDR3 has 16 residues. Looked up from germline, CDR1 is SGDLS and CDR2 is YYNGEE. The junction had 5 bases not matched to a gene; V was cut back by 2 bases and J by 2 bases. The CDR3 is CASSVRSGGNTGELFF. CDR3 sequence (DNA): TGTGCCAGCAGCGTCAGAAGCGGGGGCAACACCGGGGAGCTGTTTTTT. The full variable domain, its missing parts supplied by reference TRBV9 and TRBJ2-2, is DSGVTQTPKHLITATGQRVTLRCSPRSGDLSVYWYQQSLDQGLQFLIQYYNGEERAKGNILERFSAQQFPDLHSELNLSSLELGDSALYFCASSVRSGGNTGELFFGEGSRLTVL.

This chain uses TRBV7-3 with TRBJ2-7, with TRBD2 identical over 10 bases. V shed 2 bases, J shed 0 bases, and the junction held 4 bases outside the gene matches. The CDR3 totals 16 residues. The germline V gene has CDR1 SGHTA and CDR2 FQGTGA. CDR3 bases: TGTGCCAGCAGCTTACCTCCTAGCGGGAGCTCCTACGAGCAGTACTTC. Translated, it gives CASSLPPSGSSYEQYF.

This clonotype showed up just a few times. Written as DNA, the CDR3 is TGCAGCGTTATGACACCCGGGGACACTGAAGCTTTCTTT. It is translated as CSVMTPGDTEAFF. The rearrangement joins TRBV29-1 to TRBJ1-1; the D is unclear. V was shortened by 5 bases and J by 3 bases, with 13 bases between the two germline ends. The CDR3 length is 13 residues. Germline CDR1 SQVTM, CDR2 ANQGSEA.

The gene calls are TRBV5-6 and TRBJ2-7; D is perhaps TRBD1 (5 bases). The CDR3 extends over 14 amino acids. The V end was cut by 2 bases, the J end by 3 bases, with 12 bases between. The germline CDR1 and CDR2 sequences are SGHDT and YYEEEE. CDR3 coding DNA: TGTGCCAGCAGCTTAGGACAACCAAACTACGAGCAGTACTTC. Residues: CASSLGQPNYEQYF. Drawing the rest from reference TRBV5-6 and TRBJ2-7, the complete variable domain is DAGVTQSPTHLIKTRGQQVTLRCSPKSGHDTVSWYQQALGQGPQFIFQYYEEEERQRGNFPDRFSGHQFPNYSSELNVNALLLGDSALYLCASSLGQPNYEQYFGPGTRLTVT.

V and J are TRBV28 and TRBJ1-1, with D unresolved. V was shortened by 2 bases and J by 3 bases, with 10 bases between the two germline ends. The CDR3 consists of 14 residues. Germline assignment: CDR1 MDHEN and CDR2 SYDVKM. The CDR3 region has the DNA TGTGCCAGCAGTTTACGGACGAGATACACTGAAGCTTTCTTT. As protein: CASSLRTRYTEAFF.

This clonotype was picked up many times. In DNA, the CDR3 is TGCAGTGCTAGACGCGAAGGACAGCTGAACACTGAAGCTTTCTTT. Its translation is CSARREGQLNTEAFF. The chain has TRBV20-1 and TRBJ1-1; D perhaps matches TRBD1 (6 bases). V gave up 2 bases and J gave up 0 bases, with 13 bases separating them. Germline CDR1 DFQATT, CDR2 SNEGSKA (reference sequence). The CDR3 loop spans 15 amino acids.

This clonotype was recorded many times. The chain combines TRBV30 with TRBJ2-2; D remains ambiguous. Trimming took 0 bases from V and 1 from J, leaving 9 bases between them. This CDR3 is 15 amino acids long. CDR1 GTSNPN and CDR2 SVGIG come from the germline V gene (reference sequence). This CDR3 reads CAWSVVYGNTGELFF. Written as DNA, the CDR3 is TGTGCCTGGAGTGTGGTCTACGGGAACACCGGGGAGCTGTTTTTT.

This clonotype was detected ten times or more. This rearrangement joins TRBV28 to TRBJ1-1; a possible D gene is TRBD1 (5 bases). The CDR3 contains 14 residues. CDR1 is MDHEN and CDR2 is SYDVKM in the germline V gene. Trimming stripped 6 bases from V and 4 bases from J, with 15 bases between. The CDR3 here is CASRTYGGGTEAFF. For the CDR3, the DNA is TGTGCCAGCAGAACATACGGGGGAGGCACTGAAGCTTTCTTT.

This clonotype showed up just a few times. The rearrangement links TRBV20-1 to TRBJ2-7; 12 bases fit TRBD2. The CDR3 consists of 16 residues. V was clipped by 3 bases and J by 7 bases; unmatched bases: 13. Germline loops: CDR1 DFQATT, CDR2 SNEGSKA (reference sequence). This CDR3 is CSARLRASGGAGEQYF. The CDR3 DNA reads TGCAGTGCTAGGCTCCGAGCTAGCGGGGGGGCGGGTGAGCAGTACTTC.

This clonotype has more than one count but fewer than ten. This sequence joins TRBV5-4 and TRBJ2-1, with D perhaps matching TRBD2 (5 bases). V gave up 0 bases and J gave up 9 bases, with 10 bases separating them. Germline CDR1 and CDR2: SGHNT and YYREEE (reference sequence). This CDR3 region has 13 residues. The CDR3 region is CASSLDGISEQFF. The CDR3 DNA follows: TGTGCCAGCAGCTTGGACGGGATTAGTGAGCAGTTCTTC. The variable domain in full, with the rest retrieved from reference TRBV5-4 and TRBJ2-1, is ETGVTQSPTHLIKTRGQQVTLRCSSQSGHNTVSWYQQALGQGPQFIFQYYREEENGRGNFPPRFSGLQFPNYSSELNVNALELDDSALYLCASSLDGISEQFFGPGTRLTVL.